This T cell receptor beta chain is from a study of cytomegalovirus exposure and HLA in healthy donors. Study results and caveats: TCR beta chain V- and J-gene trimming was linked, in a later analysis, to a missense variant in DCLRE1C.

The CDR3 contains 12 residues. CDR1 and CDR2 from the germline V gene are SEHNR and FQNEAQ (reference sequence). A multiplex PCR was run with 60 Vbeta primers and 13 Jbeta primers. Data came from immunoSEQ multiplex PCR; TCRdb stores just in-frame clones and leaves some out. Of under 200,000 clones in the sample, roughly 81% were seen once. About this clone: Its specificity is not known. The junction departs from germline at one end; a sequencing error may be responsible.

The sequenced sample was PBMCs. The chain joins TRBV7-9 to TRBJ1-2; D is unclear. The sequence came from a man aged 25-45 years in good health and CMV-seropositive. CDR3 residues: CSSSLVREGYTF. CDR3 sequence (DNA): TGTTCCAGCAGCTTAGTTCGGGAAGGCTACACCTTC.